A single sample is the source of the 24 T cell receptor beta chains below, sequenced in a study of regulatory T cells in long-lasting Graves disease. CDR3-region Arm-PCR and iRepertoire HTBI primers produced the TCR beta libraries. In TCRdb, the multiplex PCR reads were re-called with MiXCR into one record per CDR3 protein. The data hold 360,000 or so distinct CDR3 sequences, with around 15% observed a single time. Indicated time point: newly diagnosed GD, antithyroid drugs for less than 3 months. Preparation of the TCR library used RNA extracted from PBMCs. These data also featured in a second study, about T cells in Graves' hyperthyroidism and ophthalmopathy.

The material sequenced was peripheral blood mononuclear cells (PBMCs), taken at new diagnosis, from a patient treated with antithyroid drugs. The receptors come from a young woman with Graves disease.

Details on this clonotype: An end of the junction differs from the germline gene, which may be a read error. This chain connects TRBV6-1 to TRBJ1-5; 8 nucleotides line up with TRBD1. Looked up from germline, CDR1 is MNHNS and CDR2 is SASEGT. The length of the CDR3 is 15 residues. CDR3 region: CASSIDRGRNRPQHF. The CDR3 DNA reads TGTGCCAGCAGTATTGACAGGGGACGCAATCGGCCCCAGCATTTT.

This clonotype was counted between two and nine times. The rearrangement joins TRBV6-1 to TRBJ1-6; D remains unclear. Between the trimmed V and J ends, which lost 5 bases and 9 bases, there was a span of 11 bases. Germline-derived CDR1 and CDR2 are MNHNS and SASEGT. There are 13 residues in the CDR3. In nucleotides, the CDR3 is TGTGCCAGCAGTCCCCTTGGTGTTTCACCCCTCCACTTT. Amino acids: CASSPLGVSPLHF.

In its sample, this clonotype was seen many times. The V call is TRBV20-1, the J call TRBJ2-1, with 7 bases matching TRBD2. V was pared by 4 bases and J by 1 base, with 16 bases of the junction left unmatched. This CDR3 has 18 amino acids. CDR1 is DFQATT, CDR2 SNEGSKA, per germline (reference sequence). As DNA, the CDR3 is TGCAGTGCTAACCGGGACTACCGCACGAGAGCTTCCTACAATGAGCAGTTCTTC. It specifies CSANRDYRTRASYNEQFF.

This clonotype appeared many times. The V call is TRBV18, the J call TRBJ1-1; no firm D call. V was trimmed by 2 bases and J by 2 bases, leaving 9 bases between them. Germline values: CDR1 KGHSH, CDR2 LQKENI. The CDR3 runs to 14 residues. CDR3 DNA: TGTGCCAGCTCACCAGGGCAGACAAACACTGAAGCTTTCTTT. This gives the protein CASSPGQTNTEAFF.

The J gene is TRBJ2-3, the V gene TRBV12-3 or TRBV12-4, with D possibly being TRBD2 (5 bases). The V end lost 6 bases, the J end lost 3 bases, and 10 bases lay between the germline ends. This CDR3 contains 13 residues. CDR3 protein: CASSSRRTDTQYF. The CDR3 DNA sequence: TGTGCCAGCAGCTCAAGGAGGACAGATACGCAGTATTTT.

This clonotype was observed a handful of times. The chain combines TRBV7-8 with TRBJ2-7; the D call may be TRBD1 or TRBD2 (5 bases each). The V and J ends lost 2 bases and 1 base respectively, with 12 bases between them. This CDR3 is 15 amino acids long. In germline, CDR1 is SGHVS, CDR2 FQNEAQ. CDR3 in amino acids: CASSLTGTDSYEQYF. The CDR3 DNA sequence: TGTGCCAGCAGCTTAACCGGGACGGATTCCTACGAGCAGTACTTC.

This clonotype was seen at least ten times. V gene TRBV27 combines with J gene TRBJ1-2; D possibly corresponds to TRBD1 (6 bases). V was cut by 4 bases and J by 2 bases, with 8 bases left in between. CDR1 is MNHEY, CDR2 SMNVEV, per germline (reference sequence). This CDR3 region has 13 residues. This chain's CDR3 is CASSYTGNYGYTF. The DNA of the CDR3 is TGTGCCAGCAGTTACACAGGGAACTATGGCTACACCTTC.

This clonotype was seen many times. The chain recombines TRBV7-8 with TRBJ2-7, with a possible D match to TRBD1 (5 bases). Trimming stripped 5 bases from V and 3 bases from J, with 11 bases between. CDR1 is SGHVS, CDR2 FQNEAQ, per germline. The CDR3 covers 13 residues. CDR3 sequence reads: CASSPGHNYEQYF. In nucleotides, the CDR3 is TGTGCCAGCAGCCCCGGACACAACTACGAGCAGTACTTC.

Turning to this clonotype: This may stem from a read error, because a much larger clone lies one nucleotide away. The J gene is TRBJ2-5, the V gene TRBV7-9; D possibly matches TRBD1 or TRBD2 (5 bases each). Germline CDR1 is SEHNR and CDR2 is FQNEAQ (reference sequence). The CDR3 extends over 15 amino acids. V was cut by 1 base and J by 6 bases, with 15 bases left in between. The CDR3 sequence is CASSLDRDGVKTQYF. DNA for the CDR3: TGTGCCAGCAGCTTAGACCGGGACGGGGTAAAGACCCAGTACTTC.

This clonotype was observed a single time. V is TRBV11-2 and J is TRBJ2-1; TRBD1 matches at 9 bases. Per the germline V gene, CDR1 is SGHAT and CDR2 is FQNNGV. The junction had 7 bases not matched to a gene; V was cut back by 5 bases and J by 2 bases. This CDR3 has 16 residues. The CDR3 spells CASSRQGTGTYNEQFF. In DNA, the CDR3 is TGTGCCAGCAGCCGACAGGGGACAGGGACCTACAATGAGCAGTTCTTC.

This clonotype was detected ten times or more. The rearrangement uses TRBV2 and TRBJ2-1, with 8 bases that match TRBD2. Germline V gives CDR1 SNHLY, CDR2 FYNNEI. With 1 base clipped from V and 4 bases from J, the junction kept 3 bases outside the gene matches. CDR3 length equals 15 residues. The CDR3: CASSEVGLAYNEQFF. CDR3 DNA sequence: TGTGCCAGCAGTGAAGTTGGACTAGCATACAATGAGCAGTTCTTC.

V and J are TRBV11-1 and TRBJ2-2; the D gene is possibly TRBD1 (6 bases). With 1 base removed from V and 4 bases from J, the gap between germline ends came to 7 bases. CDR1 is SGHAT, CDR2 FQDESV, per germline (reference sequence). The CDR3 spans 14 residues. CDR3 sequence (DNA): TGTGCCAGCAGCTTAGAAGGGGGCACCGGGGAGCTGTTTTTT. Translation gives CASSLEGGTGELFF.

The chain has TRBV7-2 and TRBJ1-4, with TRBD1 as a possible D gene (6 bases). CDR1 SGHTA and CDR2 FQGNSA come from the germline V gene. The germline V and J ends were trimmed by 5 bases and 0 bases, with 16 bases remaining between them. This CDR3 region has 17 residues. The CDR3 sequence is CASSAQGGQSTNEKLFF. In nucleotides, the CDR3 is TGTGCCAGCAGCGCCCAAGGGGGGCAGTCAACTAATGAAAAACTGTTTTTT.

This clonotype has just a few counts. The J gene is TRBJ2-3, the V gene TRBV27; 7 bases map to TRBD2. V lost 2 bases to trimming and J lost 5 bases; unmatched junction nucleotides: 7. The germline CDR1 and CDR2 sequences are MNHEY and SMNVEV (reference sequence). CDR3 size: 15 residues. The CDR3: CASSLDAGARDTQYF. The CDR3 coding sequence is TGTGCCAGCAGTTTAGATGCGGGAGCTAGAGATACGCAGTATTTT.

The chain combines TRBV19 with TRBJ2-1; 14 bases fit TRBD2. Per germline, CDR1 LNHDA and CDR2 SQIVND (reference sequence). The CDR3 spans 17 residues. V lost 6 bases, J lost 6 bases, and 10 bases stayed unmatched. CDR3 amino acids: CASRPSGTSGGFNEQFF. Here the CDR3 DNA reads TGTGCCAGTAGGCCCTCCGGGACTAGCGGGGGATTCAATGAGCAGTTCTTC. The entire variable domain, with the rest obtained from reference TRBV19 and TRBJ2-1, is as follows: DGGITQSPKYLFRKEGQNVTLSCEQNLNHDAMYWYRQDPGQGLRLIYYSQIVNDFQKGDIAEGYSVSREKKESFPLTVTSAQKNPTAFYLCASRPSGTSGGFNEQFFGPGTRLTVL.

This clonotype was found many times. The chain uses TRBV5-1 and TRBJ2-5; D may be TRBD1 or TRBD2 (5 bases each). V was pared by 4 bases and J by 4 bases, with 23 bases between. Germline V lookup: CDR1 SGHRS, CDR2 YFSETQ. This CDR3 has 17 residues. Here the CDR3 DNA reads TGCGCCAGCAGCCTCCGTGGTGTGGGGGTTAGATTAGAGACCCAGTACTTC. Amino acids: CASSLRGVGVRLETQYF.

This clonotype was detected a few times. The genes are TRBV20-1 and TRBJ1-3; D unclear. V lost 3 bases and J 6 bases, leaving 12 bases between the germline ends. The CDR3 covers 13 residues. Germline V gene lookup returns CDR1 DFQATT and CDR2 SNEGSKA (reference sequence). This CDR3 reads CSARGITKNTIYF. The CDR3 DNA reads as TGCAGTGCTAGGGGGATAACTAAAAACACCATATATTTT.

The chain couples TRBV5-6 to TRBJ1-6; D is unclear. The CDR3 has 14 amino acids. Germline CDR1 and CDR2: SGHDT and YYEEEE. V was pared by 0 bases and J by 11 bases, with 12 bases between. The CDR3 protein is CASSLAQLGTPLHF. The DNA of the CDR3 is TGTGCCAGCAGCTTGGCTCAGCTGGGGACACCCCTCCACTTT.

The chain links TRBV2 to TRBJ1-4; D remains ambiguous. The V end lost 5 bases, the J end lost 5 bases, and 12 bases lay between the germline ends. Germline lookup yields CDR1 SNHLY and CDR2 FYNNEI. This CDR3 region has 14 residues. The CDR3 sequence: CASSLSPGNEKLFF. CDR3 DNA: TGTGCCAGCAGTCTTTCACCGGGGAATGAAAAACTGTTTTTT.

The table lists this clonotype with many counts. The chain combines TRBV11-2 with TRBJ2-7; 8 bases align to TRBD1. V was pared by 0 bases and J by 3 bases, with 4 bases of the junction left unmatched. This CDR3 is built from 15 residues. Germline V gene data show CDR1 as SGHAT and CDR2 as FQNNGV. Here the CDR3 reads CASSLEIGQGYEQYF. DNA for the CDR3: TGTGCCAGCAGCTTAGAGATCGGACAGGGCTACGAGCAGTACTTC.

In its sample, this clonotype was seen many times. This sequence joins TRBV6-2 or TRBV6-3 and TRBJ2-3; D gene unclear. This CDR3 has 14 residues. Trimming shortened V by 8 bases and J by 1 base, and 13 bases separated the two germline ends. Germline V lookup: CDR1 MNHEY, CDR2 SVGEGT. CDR3 sequence reads: CASSRNQGTDTQYF. The CDR3, as DNA: TGTGCCAGCTCGCGGAACCAAGGCACAGATACGCAGTATTTT.

This clonotype was counted ten times or more. The genes are TRBV6-5 and TRBJ2-7, with TRBD1 matching over 12 bases. CDR1 is MNHEY and CDR2 is SVGAGI in the germline V gene. Trimming cost V 3 bases and J 6 bases; bases outside gene matches: 6. The CDR3 runs 15 residues. The CDR3 reads CASSYRGQGAAEQYF. In nucleotides, the CDR3 is TGTGCCAGCAGTTATAGGGGACAGGGGGCGGCCGAGCAGTACTTC.

V usage is TRBV5-1 and J usage is TRBJ2-1, with 15 bases aligning to TRBD2. V dropped 1 base and J dropped 8; count of bases not matched to a gene: 7. This CDR3 is built from 17 residues. The V gene's germline CDR1 is SGHRS and CDR2 YFSETQ. This CDR3 reads CASSLLGLAGGPHEQFF. CDR3 bases: TGCGCCAGCAGCTTGCTCGGACTAGCGGGGGGGCCGCATGAGCAGTTCTTC.

This clonotype was found many times. This sequence joins TRBV28 and TRBJ1-5, with a tentative D call TRBD1 (5 bases). The CDR3 spans 13 residues. V was cut by 7 bases and J by 4 bases, with 11 bases left in between. Germline V gene lookup returns CDR1 MDHEN and CDR2 SYDVKM. The CDR3 sequence: CASKRDGNQPQHF. For the CDR3, the DNA is TGTGCCAGCAAACGGGACGGGAATCAGCCCCAGCATTTT.